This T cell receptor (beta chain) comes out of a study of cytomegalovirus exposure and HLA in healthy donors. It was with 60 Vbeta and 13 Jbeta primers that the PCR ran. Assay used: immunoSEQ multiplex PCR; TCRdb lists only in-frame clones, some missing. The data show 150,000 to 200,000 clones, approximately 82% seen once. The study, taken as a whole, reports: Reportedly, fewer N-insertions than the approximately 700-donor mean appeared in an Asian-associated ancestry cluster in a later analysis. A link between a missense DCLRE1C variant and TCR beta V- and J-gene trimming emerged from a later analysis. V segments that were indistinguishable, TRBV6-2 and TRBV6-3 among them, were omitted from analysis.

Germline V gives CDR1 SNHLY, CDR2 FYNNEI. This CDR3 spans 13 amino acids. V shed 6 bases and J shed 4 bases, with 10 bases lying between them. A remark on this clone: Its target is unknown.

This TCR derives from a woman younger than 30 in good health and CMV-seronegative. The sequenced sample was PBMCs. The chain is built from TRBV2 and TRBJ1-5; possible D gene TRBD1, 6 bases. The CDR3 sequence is CASRVTGNQPQHF. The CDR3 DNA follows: TGTGCCAGCAGGGTGACAGGTAATCAGCCCCAGCATTTT.